The clone carrying this T cell receptor beta chain was observed once. This record comes from a study of T-cell memory formation after mild COVID-19. TCRdb re-derived calls from the 5' RACE reads in MiXCR, one entry per CDR3 protein. This repertoire shows 350,000 to 450,000 distinct CDR3 sequences, around 30% found once; its top ten account for roughly 13%. This CDR3 is 15 amino acids long. V dropped 0 bases and J dropped 4 bases, with 12 bases sitting between them. The germline V gene encodes CDR1 SEHNR and CDR2 FQNEAQ (reference sequence). Specimen: PBMCs or a T cell subset sorted from them (not recorded which). The TCR sequence derives from an adult woman who had mild COVID-19 (a few samples of this study predate the infection). Cell type and time point are not known. J is TRBJ1-1 and V is TRBV7-9; no definite D call. The CDR3 nucleotides are TGTGCCAGCAGCTTAGCTCCTAAGGGTGGCACTGAAGCTTTCTTT. It specifies CASSLAPKGGTEAFF.